Below, 10 T cell receptor beta chains from the same sample are listed, as sequenced in a study of cytomegalovirus exposure and HLA in healthy donors (TCRdb year 2017). The library was made by the immunoSEQ multiplex PCR assay. For the multiplex PCR, a mixture combining 60 forward primers for TCR Vbeta segments and 13 reverse primers for TCR Jbeta segments was used. The table was pulled from immuneACCESS by TCRdb, which kept in-frame rearrangements only. Such tables lose some clones; where checked, under half of the loss comes from unresolved V genes, and the rest has no known cause. The sample table shows 150,000 or so clones, and around 77% are seen once. The ten largest clones add up to approximately 1.5% of the sample. What was sequenced was PBMCs. The source of these receptors is a man aged 40-55 years in good health and CMV-seronegative.

This chain uses TRBV5-4 with TRBJ1-1, with D possibly TRBD1 on 6 matching bases. Germline V lookup: CDR1 SGHNT, CDR2 YYREEE (reference sequence). V lost 1 base, J lost 5 bases, and 15 bases lay in between. This CDR3 contains 15 residues. CDR3 amino acids: CASSLKRSGDTEAFF. DNA for the CDR3: TGTGCCAGCAGCTTGAAACGATCAGGGGATACTGAAGCTTTCTTT.

The CDR3 coding sequence is TGCGCCAGCAGCTCCGGACAGTTTGAACCTCCTTACAATGAGCAGTTCTTC. It is translated as CASSSGQFEPPYNEQFF. V gene TRBV5-1 combines with J gene TRBJ2-1, with D perhaps matching TRBD1 (6 bases). The germline CDR1 and CDR2 sequences are SGHRS and YFSETQ. Trimming cost V 3 bases and J 4 bases, with 20 bases left between them. The CDR3 loop spans 17 amino acids.

This rearrangement joins TRBV2 to TRBJ2-7; possible D gene TRBD2, 6 bases. The ends were cut back, 6 bases at V and 4 bases at J, with 16 bases in the middle. The CDR3 runs 14 residues. The germline gives CDR1 SNHLY, CDR2 FYNNEI. In DNA, the CDR3 is TGTGCCAGCAGGGGGGGACTTATGACTTACGAGCAGTACGTC. It encodes CASRGGLMTYEQYV.

V and J are TRBV28 and TRBJ1-2; D not resolved. Germline V gives CDR1 MDHEN, CDR2 SYDVKM. The ends were cut back, 2 bases at V and 3 bases at J, with 16 bases in the middle. The CDR3 is 16 residues long. CDR3 amino acids: CASSLPLGQADYGYTF. The CDR3 nucleotides are TGTGCCAGCAGTTTACCCCTTGGGCAGGCCGACTATGGCTACACCTTC.

This chain connects TRBV11-2 to TRBJ2-1; possibly TRBD2 for D (5 bases). V shed 1 base and J shed 2 bases, with 9 bases lying between them. The CDR3 has 15 amino acids. Germline V gene data show CDR1 as SGHAT and CDR2 as FQNNGV. The CDR3 loop reads CASSLGSGAYNEQFF. The CDR3 DNA is TGTGCCAGCAGCTTAGGAAGCGGAGCCTACAATGAGCAGTTCTTC.

The chain couples TRBV13 to TRBJ2-3; D not certain. Trimming left V 8 bases short and J 0 bases short, with 15 bases between. CDR1 is PRHDT and CDR2 is FYEKMQ in the germline V gene (reference sequence). The CDR3 length is 15 residues. CDR3 sequence reads: CASGLTGASTDTQYF. DNA for the CDR3: TGTGCCAGCGGGTTGACGGGTGCTAGCACAGATACGCAGTATTTT.

V is TRBV5-5 and J is TRBJ2-7; 8 nucleotides line up with TRBD1. Unmatched junction bases numbered 19, after V lost 4 bases and J lost 4 bases. Germline V gene sequence: CDR1 SGHKS, CDR2 YYEKEE (reference sequence). The CDR3 covers 18 residues. The CDR3 DNA sequence: TGTGCCAGCAGCCCCGACCTTCAAGCCGGGACAGGTCGGTACGAGCAGTACTTC. It codes for CASSPDLQAGTGRYEQYF. The variable domain in full, with the rest retrieved from reference TRBV5-5 and TRBJ2-7, is DAGVTQSPTHLIKTRGQQVTLRCSPISGHKSVSWYQQVLGQGPQFIFQYYEKEERGRGNFPDRFSARQFPNYSSELNVNALLLGDSALYLCASSPDLQAGTGRYEQYFGPGTRLTVT.

The V call is TRBV6-5, the J call TRBJ1-2, with D possibly being TRBD1 (5 bases). Per the germline V gene, CDR1 is MNHEY and CDR2 is SVGAGI. The CDR3 sequence is 14 residues long. V lost 1 base, J lost 5 bases, and 11 bases lay in between. The CDR3: CASSYFSGEYGYTF. CDR3 in DNA: TGTGCCAGCAGTTACTTCTCGGGGGAGTATGGCTACACCTTC.

V usage is TRBV2 and J usage is TRBJ2-1; 9 nucleotides agree with TRBD2. From germline, CDR1 is SNHLY and CDR2 FYNNEI. V shed 7 bases, J shed 2 bases, and the junction held 3 bases outside the gene matches. CDR3 length equals 14 residues. CDR3 amino acids: CASKPSGTYNEQFF. CDR3 DNA sequence: TGTGCCAGCAAGCCTAGCGGGACCTACAATGAGCAGTTCTTC.

The rearrangement uses TRBV19 and TRBJ1-2; D is ambiguous. Germline V CDR1 and CDR2: LNHDA, SQIVND (reference sequence). Trimming took 4 bases from V and 4 from J, leaving 10 bases between them. This CDR3 has 13 residues. CDR3 loop: CASSSGLGYGYTF. CDR3 DNA sequence: TGTGCCAGTAGTAGCGGACTGGGCTATGGCTACACCTTC.